This T cell receptor beta chain originates from a study of blood T cell repertoires in COVID-19. Study summary: Samples representing acute and convalescent COVID-19 were sourced from the United States, Italy and Spain. The cDNA or gDNA used as material had been derived from T cells, B-cell-depleted T cells, or PBMCs.

Germline CDR1 and CDR2: LNHDA and SQIVND (reference sequence). The CDR3 covers 15 residues. Trimming stripped 1 base from V and 4 bases from J, with 11 bases between. Original data processing: Reference gene primers were amplified, and this amplification served to estimate nucleated cell counts. Only in-frame clones appear in the TCRdb table, and some are missing; sequencing was by immunoSEQ multiplex PCR. V, J and clone size are those of that table, while D and trimming were read from the DNA. The sample includes 75,000 to 100,000 clones, approximately 72% of them seen just once. This clonotype was obtained from a man aged 70-80 years with acute or convalescent COVID-19. Source material: peripheral blood. This chain joins TRBV19 and TRBJ1-3, with D unresolved. CDR3 DNA: TGTGCCAGTAGTATAGCGGGTCGCCCCGGAAACACCATATATTTT. It yields the protein CASSIAGRPGNTIYF.